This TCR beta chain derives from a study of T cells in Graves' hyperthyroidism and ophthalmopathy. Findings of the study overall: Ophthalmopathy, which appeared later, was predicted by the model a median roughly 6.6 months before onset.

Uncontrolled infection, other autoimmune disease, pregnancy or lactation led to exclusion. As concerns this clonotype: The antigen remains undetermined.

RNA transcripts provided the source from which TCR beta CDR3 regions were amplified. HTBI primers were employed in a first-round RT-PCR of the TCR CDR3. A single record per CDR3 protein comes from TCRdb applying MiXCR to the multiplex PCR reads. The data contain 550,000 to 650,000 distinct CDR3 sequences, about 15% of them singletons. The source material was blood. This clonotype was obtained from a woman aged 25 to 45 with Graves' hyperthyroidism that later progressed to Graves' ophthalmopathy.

CDR3 loop: CASNLAGTTDTQYF. The CDR3 region has the DNA TGTGCCAGTAACCTAGCGGGTACCACAGATACGCAGTATTTT. The chain is built from TRBV19 and TRBJ2-3; 8 bases are shared with TRBD2. V lost 7 bases, J lost 2 bases, and 5 bases stayed unmatched. CDR3 length equals 14 residues. Germline V gene lookup returns CDR1 LNHDA and CDR2 SQIVND (reference sequence). The variable domain in full, completed from reference TRBV19 and TRBJ2-3, reads DGGITQSPKYLFRKEGQNVTLSCEQNLNHDAMYWYRQDPGQGLRLIYYSQIVNDFQKGDIAEGYSVSREKKESFPLTVTSAQKNPTAFYLCASNLAGTTDTQYFGPGTRLTVL.